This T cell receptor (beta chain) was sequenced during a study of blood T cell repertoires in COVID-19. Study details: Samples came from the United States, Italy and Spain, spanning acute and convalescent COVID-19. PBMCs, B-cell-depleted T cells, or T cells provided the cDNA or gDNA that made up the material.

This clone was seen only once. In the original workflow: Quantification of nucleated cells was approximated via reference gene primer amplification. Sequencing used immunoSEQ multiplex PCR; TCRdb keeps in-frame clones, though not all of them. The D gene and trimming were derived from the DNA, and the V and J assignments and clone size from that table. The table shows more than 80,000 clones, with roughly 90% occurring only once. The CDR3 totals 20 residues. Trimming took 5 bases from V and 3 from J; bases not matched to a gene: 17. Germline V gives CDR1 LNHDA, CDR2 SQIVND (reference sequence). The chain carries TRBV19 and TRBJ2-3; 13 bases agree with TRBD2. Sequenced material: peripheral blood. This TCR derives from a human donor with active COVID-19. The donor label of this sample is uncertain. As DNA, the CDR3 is TGTGCCAGTAGTCGCCTACCAGGACTAGCGGGGGCACCAGGGACAGATACGCAGTATTTT. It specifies CASSRLPGLAGAPGTDTQYF.